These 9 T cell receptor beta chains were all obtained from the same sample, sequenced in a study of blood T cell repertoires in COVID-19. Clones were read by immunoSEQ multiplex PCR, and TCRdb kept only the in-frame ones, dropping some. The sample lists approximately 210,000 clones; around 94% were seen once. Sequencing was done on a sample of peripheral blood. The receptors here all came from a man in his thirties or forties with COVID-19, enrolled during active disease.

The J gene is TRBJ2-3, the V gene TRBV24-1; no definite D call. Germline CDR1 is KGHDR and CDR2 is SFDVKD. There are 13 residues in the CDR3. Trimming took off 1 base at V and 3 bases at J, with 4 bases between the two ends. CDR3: CATSDFRTDTQYF. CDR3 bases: TGTGCCACCAGTGATTTTCGTACAGATACGCAGTATTTT.

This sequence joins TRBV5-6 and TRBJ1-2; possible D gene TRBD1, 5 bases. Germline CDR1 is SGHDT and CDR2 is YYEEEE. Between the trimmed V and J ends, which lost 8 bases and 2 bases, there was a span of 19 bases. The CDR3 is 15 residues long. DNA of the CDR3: TGTGCCAGTAGGGGTGGGGCGGGGAGGAACTATGGCTACACCTTC. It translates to CASRGGAGRNYGYTF. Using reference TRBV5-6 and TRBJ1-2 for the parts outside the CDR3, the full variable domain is DAGVTQSPTHLIKTRGQQVTLRCSPKSGHDTVSWYQQALGQGPQFIFQYYEEEERQRGNFPDRFSGHQFPNYSSELNVNALLLGDSALYLCASRGGAGRNYGYTFGSGTRLTVV.

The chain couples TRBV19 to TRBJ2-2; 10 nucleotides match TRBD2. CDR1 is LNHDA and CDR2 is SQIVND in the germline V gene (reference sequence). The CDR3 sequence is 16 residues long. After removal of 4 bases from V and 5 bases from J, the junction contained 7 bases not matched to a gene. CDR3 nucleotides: TGTGCCAGTAGTACTAGCGGGGGCCGCTTAACCGGGGAGCTGTTTTTT. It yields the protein CASSTSGGRLTGELFF.

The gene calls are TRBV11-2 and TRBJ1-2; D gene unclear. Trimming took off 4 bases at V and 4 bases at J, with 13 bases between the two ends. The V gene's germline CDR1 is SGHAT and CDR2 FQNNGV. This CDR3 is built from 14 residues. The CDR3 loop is CASSSPIDVYGYTF. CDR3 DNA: TGTGCCAGCAGCTCGCCTATTGATGTCTATGGCTACACCTTC.

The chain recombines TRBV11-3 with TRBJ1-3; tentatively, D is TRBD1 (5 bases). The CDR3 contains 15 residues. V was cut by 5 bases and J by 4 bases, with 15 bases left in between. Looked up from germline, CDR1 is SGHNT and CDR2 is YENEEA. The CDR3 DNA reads TGTGCCAGCAGCCCTGGGACTAATAGGGGAAACACCATATATTTT. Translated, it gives CASSPGTNRGNTIYF.

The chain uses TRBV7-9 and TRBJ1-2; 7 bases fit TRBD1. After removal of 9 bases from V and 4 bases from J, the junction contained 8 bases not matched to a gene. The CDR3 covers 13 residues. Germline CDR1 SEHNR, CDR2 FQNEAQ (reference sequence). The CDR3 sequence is CASSRGQAYGYTF. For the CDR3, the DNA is TGTGCCAGTAGCCGCGGACAGGCCTATGGCTACACCTTC.

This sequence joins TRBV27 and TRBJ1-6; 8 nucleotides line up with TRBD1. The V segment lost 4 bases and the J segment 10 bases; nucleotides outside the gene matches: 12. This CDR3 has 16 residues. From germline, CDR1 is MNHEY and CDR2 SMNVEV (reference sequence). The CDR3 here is CASSSSPGTGGSPLHF. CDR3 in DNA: TGTGCCAGCAGTTCATCGCCCGGGACAGGAGGGTCACCCCTCCACTTT.

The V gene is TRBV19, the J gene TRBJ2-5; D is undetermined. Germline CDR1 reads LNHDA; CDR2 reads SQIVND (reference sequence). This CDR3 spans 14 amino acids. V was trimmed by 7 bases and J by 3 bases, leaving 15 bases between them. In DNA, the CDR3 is TGTGCCAGTAAGTTAGCTGACTCAAAAGAGACCCAGTACTTC. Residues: CASKLADSKETQYF.

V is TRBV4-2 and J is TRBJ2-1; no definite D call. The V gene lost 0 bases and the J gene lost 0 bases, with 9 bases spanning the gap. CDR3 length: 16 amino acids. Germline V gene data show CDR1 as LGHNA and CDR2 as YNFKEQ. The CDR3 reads CASSQEPLDSYNEQFF. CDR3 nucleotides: TGTGCCAGCAGCCAAGAACCCCTAGACTCCTACAATGAGCAGTTCTTC.